The TCR beta chain described here comes from a study of blood T cell repertoires in COVID-19. Across the study: Collection of acute and convalescent COVID-19 samples took place in the United States, Italy and Spain.

Germline V gene sequence: CDR1 LNHNV, CDR2 YYDKDF (reference sequence). The CDR3 contains 14 residues. Trimming stripped 0 bases from V and 3 bases from J, with 8 bases between. In the source study's methods: Amplifying reference gene primers gave estimates of nucleated cell counts. TCRdb's table, derived via immunoSEQ multiplex PCR, lists solely in-frame clones and lacks some. V and J calls plus clone size are reproduced from that table; the DNA served to infer D and trimming. The data show about 410,000 clones, approximately 90% seen once. This clone was seen once. This rearrangement joins TRBV15 to TRBJ1-1; no reliable D call. The sequenced sample was peripheral blood. The origin of this receptor is a woman under 40 with active or convalescent COVID-19. The CDR3: CATSRDIQDTEAFF. As DNA, the CDR3 is TGTGCCACCAGCAGAGATATCCAGGACACTGAAGCTTTCTTT.